This T cell receptor (beta chain) was recovered during a study of blood T cell repertoires in COVID-19. The CDR3 length is 16 residues. V gave up 1 base and J gave up 4 bases, with 16 bases separating them. Germline V gene lookup returns CDR1 SEHNR and CDR2 FQNEAQ (reference sequence). Measured with immunoSEQ multiplex PCR; TCRdb has only the in-frame clones, and not every one. The sample includes roughly 300,000 clones, roughly 87% of them seen just once. The sequence was obtained from a woman aged 25 to 39 who had recovered from COVID-19. The V call is TRBV7-9, the J call TRBJ1-1; D is perhaps TRBD1 (6 bases). Sequenced material: PBMCs or T cells enriched from blood (not recorded which). The chain's CDR3 is CASSLGGAGVGTEAFF. The CDR3 region has the DNA TGTGCCAGCAGCTTAGGAGGGGCAGGGGTGGGCACTGAAGCTTTCTTT.